This T cell receptor beta chain comes out of a study of shared clonotypes between healthy human individuals. Study outcomes and limitations: Sampling was confined to blood; repertoires within tissues likely differ. Between four donors, naive CD4 clonotypes were shared at a level of about 5%.

With regard to this clone: Antigen: not known.

Only in-frame clones appear in the TCRdb table, and some are missing; sequencing was by immunoSEQ multiplex PCR. Of around 2.1 million clones in the sample, 90% to 97% were seen once. This sequence was found in a man in his late teens or twenties in good health. The material sequenced was naive CD4+ T cells sorted from blood. Subset defined: CD45RA+ positively selected.

The CDR3, as DNA: TGTGCCAGCAGCCCATGGGGGGGTGACGAGCAGTACTTC. It codes for CASSPWGGDEQYF. This chain uses TRBV7-9 with TRBJ2-7; 7 nucleotides align to TRBD2. J lost 5 bases, V lost 5 bases, and 6 bases had no gene match. The germline V gene encodes CDR1 SEHNR and CDR2 FQNEAQ (reference sequence). The CDR3 consists of 13 residues.